Presented here are 9 T cell receptor beta chains from one specimen sequenced in a study of cytomegalovirus exposure and HLA in healthy donors. Both 60 Vbeta primers and 13 Jbeta primers went into the PCR. Data came from immunoSEQ multiplex PCR; TCRdb stores just in-frame clones and leaves some out. There are 180,000 or so clones in the sample; roughly 77% occur only once, and approximately 2% lies in the top ten. The sample was PBMCs. The receptors derive from a woman under 40 in good health and CMV-seronegative.

This chain joins TRBV28 and TRBJ2-3; D is perhaps TRBD2 (6 bases). Trimming shortened V by 5 bases and J by 9 bases, and 18 bases separated the two germline ends. The CDR3 extends over 14 amino acids. Germline lookup yields CDR1 MDHEN and CDR2 SYDVKM. Here the CDR3 reads CASSSTSPGETQYF. The CDR3 region has the DNA TGTGCCAGCAGTAGTACTAGCCCGGGCGAGACGCAGTATTTT.

V usage is TRBV13 and J usage is TRBJ2-1; TRBD1 matches at 10 bases. Germline V gene data show CDR1 as PRHDT and CDR2 as FYEKMQ (reference sequence). The V gene end was trimmed by 6 bases and the J gene end by 0 bases; junction bases not matched to a gene: 11. The length of the CDR3 is 18 residues. The CDR3 protein is CASSLRDRGTHSYNEQFF. The CDR3, as DNA: TGTGCCAGCAGTCTCCGGGACAGGGGAACCCACTCCTACAATGAGCAGTTCTTC. Based on the CDR3 plus reference TRBV13 and TRBJ2-1, the full variable domain is AAGVIQSPRHLIKEKRETATLKCYPIPRHDTVYWYQQGPGQDPQFLISFYEKMQSDKGSIPDRFSAQQFSDYHSELNMSSLELGDSALYFCASSLRDRGTHSYNEQFFGPGTRLTVL.

This chain links TRBV6-6 with TRBJ2-3; 7 bases match TRBD1. This CDR3 is built from 15 residues. V shed 7 bases and J 0 bases; nucleotides not matched to a gene: 7. CDR1 is MNHNY, CDR2 SVGAGI, per germline (reference sequence). The CDR3: CASIPRGKSTDTQYF. The CDR3 DNA is TGTGCCAGCATCCCCAGGGGGAAGAGCACAGATACGCAGTATTTT.

The rearrangement links TRBV20-1 to TRBJ1-4; D remains ambiguous. The CDR3 runs to 11 residues. V lost 5 bases to trimming and J lost 7 bases, with 8 bases between them. Germline V gene data show CDR1 as DFQATT and CDR2 as SNEGSKA (reference sequence). The DNA of the CDR3 is TGCAGTGCTGCGGACTTTGAAAAACTGTTTTTT. This sequence encodes CSAADFEKLFF.

The gene calls are TRBV7-3 and TRBJ2-7, with 10 positions matching TRBD2. CDR1 is SGHTA, CDR2 FQGTGA, per germline. This CDR3 has 15 residues. After removal of 6 bases from V and 2 bases from J, the junction contained 7 bases not matched to a gene. The CDR3 DNA sequence: TGTGCCAGCAGTAGTAGCGGGGGGCTCCCCTACGAGCAGTACTTC. Translating gives CASSSSGGLPYEQYF.

This clone came up a few times. The rearrangement joins TRBV29-1 to TRBJ1-5, with D possibly matching TRBD1 (5 bases). The CDR3 has 12 amino acids. Germline V gene sequence: CDR1 SQVTM, CDR2 ANQGSEA. The V end was cut by 4 bases, the J end by 1 base, with 5 bases between. The CDR3 protein is CSVAGSNQPQHF. The CDR3 DNA reads TGCAGCGTTGCAGGGAGCAATCAGCCCCAGCATTTT.

This clone was counted once. This chain joins TRBV19 and TRBJ2-5, with TRBD1 as a possible D gene (7 bases). V lost 1 base and J lost 12, with 18 bases in between. The CDR3 is 14 amino acids. CDR1 LNHDA and CDR2 SQIVND come from the germline V gene (reference sequence). The chain's CDR3 is CASSIVWGRGVKYF. The CDR3 DNA follows: TGTGCCAGTAGTATAGTCTGGGGCAGGGGGGTTAAGTACTTC.

The chain has TRBV5-1 and TRBJ2-7; 7 bases map to TRBD1. CDR3 length: 14 amino acids. With V trimmed by 1 base and J by 2 bases, 3 bases remained unmatched. CDR1 SGHRS and CDR2 YFSETQ come from the germline V gene. As DNA, the CDR3 is TGCGCCAGCAGCTTGTACGGGACAGCCTACGAGCAGTACTTC. Translated: CASSLYGTAYEQYF.

This clone has more than one count but fewer than ten. V and J are TRBV4-3 and TRBJ2-4; 7 bases map to TRBD2. CDR1 LGHNA and CDR2 YSLEER come from the germline V gene. J was trimmed by 15 bases and V by 4 bases; bases with no gene match: 12. There are 13 residues in the CDR3. CDR3 coding DNA: TGCGCCAGCAGCCCGGGGGGAAGGGGCAGACGGTACTTC. It translates to CASSPGGRGRRYF.